This T cell receptor (beta chain) was found in a study of radiation and T cells in renal cell carcinoma. The time point was: blood 4 weeks post-SBRT, at nephrectomy. Indicated treatment: 15 Gy SBRT to primary tumor, nephrectomy 4 weeks later. Nephrectomy followed 15 Gy stereotactic body radiation by 4 weeks. As to this clone: No antigen is known for it.

Regarding the study as a whole: From baseline, blood top tumor clonotypes peaked at 2 weeks post-radiation.

Profiled with immunoSEQ multiplex PCR; TCRdb holds only in-frame clones, not every one. The sample has about 83,000 clones, around 78% seen once. This material consisted of blood, taken from a patient whose treatment included radiotherapy and nephrectomy. This TCR derives from a woman aged 55 to 70 with renal cell carcinoma.

The CDR3 here is CASSLEARNTQYF. The CDR3 DNA sequence: TGTGCCAGCAGCTTAGAGGCTCGAAATACGCAGTATTTT. This chain connects TRBV7-6 to TRBJ2-3; the D is unclear. The germline V and J ends were trimmed by 1 base and 7 bases, with 9 bases remaining between them. The CDR3 runs to 13 residues. The germline V gene has CDR1 SGHVS and CDR2 FNYEAQ. The complete variable domain, with remaining parts taken from reference TRBV7-6 and TRBJ2-3, reads GAGVSQSPRYKVTKRGQDVALRCDPISGHVSLYWYRQALGQGPEFLTYFNYEAQQDKSGLPNDRFSAERPEGSISTLTIQRTEQRDSAMYRCASSLEARNTQYFGPGTRLTVL.